The clone carrying this TCR beta chain was found many times. What it recognizes is unknown. The CDR3 is 15 residues long. V was shortened by 6 bases and J by 3 bases, with 15 bases between the two germline ends. This record comes from a study of CD8 T cells in ankylosing spondylitis. Quantitative 5'-RACE was performed with molecular barcodes, and it yielded the TCR beta libraries. TCRdb fed the 5' RACE reads into MiXCR, producing one record per CDR3 protein. Of more than 500,000 distinct CDR3 sequences listed, 5.3% are singletons. General study results and limits: The study identified a TCR beta motif of seven or eight highly homologous variants that appeared characteristic of ankylosing spondylitis blood. Significant enrichment of disease-linked clones was reportedly seen in matched ankylosing spondylitis synovial fluid. Relatively scarce in peripheral blood, disease-linked clones were CD8+. Earlier authors reported some of these motif variants in reactive arthritis synovial fluid and blood.

The V call is TRBV12-3 or TRBV12-4, the J call TRBJ1-5, with unresolved D. Sequencing used blood, either unsorted or a sorted T cell fraction (not recorded which). The TCR sequence derives from a male donor with ankylosing spondylitis. The CDR3 bases are TGTGCCAGCAGCCCTCTGGGGTCGAACAATCAGCCCCAGCATTTT. Its protein is CASSPLGSNNQPQHF.